The source of this T cell receptor beta chain is a study of Graves' ophthalmopathy and Graves' hyperthyroidism. Broader study findings: Blood shared most expanded thyroid clonotypes above 0.001 frequency.

Trimming stripped 6 bases from V and 0 bases from J, with 17 bases between. Germline assignment: CDR1 MNHEY and CDR2 SMNVEV (reference sequence). This CDR3 contains 16 residues. Amplified TCR beta CDR3 regions were obtained using RNA transcripts as template. The first round was an RT-PCR with HTBI primers, and the second round was a multiplex PCR. TCRdb reprocessed the multiplex PCR reads with MiXCR, giving one entry per CDR3 protein. The table records hundreds of thousands of distinct CDR3 sequences, around 21% of them present only once. This clonotype has ten or more counts. The antigen remains undetermined. The PBMC fraction was derived from around 10 ml of fresh peripheral blood.

The sample taken for sequencing was peripheral blood. This clonotype was obtained from a woman between 18 and 29 years old with stable Graves' hyperthyroidism. V is TRBV27 and J is TRBJ1-1; possible D gene TRBD1, 5 bases. The CDR3 here is CASRPDRRLMNTEAFF. Here the CDR3 DNA reads TGTGCCAGCAGACCAGACAGAAGATTAATGAACACTGAAGCTTTCTTT.